This T cell receptor beta chain comes out of a study of control samples from healthy donors and cancer patients. Per germline, CDR1 MNHEY and CDR2 SVGAGI. The V end was cut by 6 bases, the J end by 0 bases, with 9 bases between. This CDR3 region has 13 residues. Only in-frame clones appear in the TCRdb table, and some are missing; sequencing was by immunoSEQ multiplex PCR. The sample contains around 76,000 clones, roughly 94% of which appear only once. The chain uses TRBV6-5 and TRBJ2-7, with D uncertain. The source material was blood. This sequence originates from a woman between 40 and 55 years old in good health. The CDR3 nucleotides read TGTGCCAGCAGCCGGGCAAGCTCCTACGAGCAGTACTTC. Translation: CASSRASSYEQYF.